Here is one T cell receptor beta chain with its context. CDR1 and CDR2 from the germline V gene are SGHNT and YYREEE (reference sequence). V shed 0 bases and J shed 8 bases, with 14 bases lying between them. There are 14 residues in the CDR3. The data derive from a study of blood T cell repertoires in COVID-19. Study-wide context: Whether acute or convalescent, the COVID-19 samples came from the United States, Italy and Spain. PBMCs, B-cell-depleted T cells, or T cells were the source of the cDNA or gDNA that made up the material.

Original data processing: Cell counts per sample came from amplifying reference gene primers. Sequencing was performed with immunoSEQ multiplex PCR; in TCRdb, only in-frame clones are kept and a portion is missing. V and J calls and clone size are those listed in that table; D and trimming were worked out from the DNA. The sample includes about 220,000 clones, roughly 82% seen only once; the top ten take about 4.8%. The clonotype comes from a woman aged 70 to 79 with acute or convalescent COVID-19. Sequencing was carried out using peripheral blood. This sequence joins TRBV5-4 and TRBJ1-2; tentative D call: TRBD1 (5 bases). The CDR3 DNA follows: TGTGCCAGCAGCTTGGACAGAGACAGTGTCGGCTACACCTTC. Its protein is CASSLDRDSVGYTF.